This TCR beta chain was recovered during a study of OX40 agonist ivuxolimab in advanced cancers. Method: immunoSEQ multiplex PCR; TCRdb's copy keeps in-frame clones and lacks some. The sample has tens of thousands of clones; around 89% are singletons. Germline V lookup: CDR1 MNHNY, CDR2 SVGAGI (reference sequence). The CDR3 is 14 residues long. Trimming stripped 5 bases from V and 0 bases from J, with 7 bases between. The chain uses TRBV6-6 and TRBJ1-4; D call uncertain. The sequencing used CD4+ or CD8+ T cells sorted from blood, collected in a trial of the OX40 agonist ivuxolimab. The TCR was taken from an adult with an advanced solid tumor such as melanoma, head and neck, liver or kidney cancer. DNA for the CDR3: TGTGCCAGCAGTCACAGAGCAACTAATGAAAAACTGTTTTTT. Translation: CASSHRATNEKLFF.